Presented here are 2 T cell receptor beta chains from one specimen sequenced in a study of response to subunit inactivated influenza vaccine. TCRdb used MiXCR to reprocess the RT-PCR reads, holding one entry per CDR3 protein. The data contain around 600,000 distinct CDR3 sequences, about 10% of them seen just once; the ten biggest clones take up around 10%. This sample was shared with a second study, whose subject was T cells expressing NK-cell markers. That work states: The TCR beta cDNA came from 5'RACE template switching with UMIs.

Sequenced here: PBMCs from blood, sampled on the day of vaccination. These TCRs come from a man between 45 and 60 years old who received an inactivated influenza vaccine.

This clonotype was recorded a few times. The chain employs TRBV25-1 and TRBJ2-7; 11 nucleotides line up with TRBD2. J lost 3 bases, V lost 5 bases, and 6 bases had no gene match. The CDR3 consists of 15 residues. CDR1 is MGHDK, CDR2 SYGVNS, per germline. CDR3 sequence (DNA): TGTGCCAGCAGTCGGGGACTAGCGGAGCGCTACGAGCAGTACTTC. This translates into CASSRGLAERYEQYF.

The table lists this clonotype with many counts. The CDR3 nucleotides are TGTGCCAGCAGTTTGGGACAGGGGATCTCCTACAATGAGCAGTTCTTC. Residues: CASSLGQGISYNEQFF. This chain joins TRBV28 and TRBJ2-1; 10 bases line up with TRBD1. The CDR3 covers 16 residues. CDR1 and CDR2 (germline): MDHEN, SYDVKM. The trim removed 3 bases at V and 0 bases at J, leaving 2 bases unmatched.